These 21 T cell receptor beta chains were sequenced from one sample in a study of T cells in Graves' hyperthyroidism and ophthalmopathy. It was RNA transcripts that yielded the amplified TCR beta CDR3 regions. Carried out on the TCR CDR3, a first-round RT-PCR used the HTBI primer set. A single record per CDR3 protein comes from TCRdb applying MiXCR to the multiplex PCR reads. The sample includes some 340,000 distinct CDR3 sequences, 12% to 15% seen only once; the top ten take 30% to 35%. Sequenced sample: blood. The receptors originated from a woman aged 40 to 50 with Graves' ophthalmopathy.

The genes are TRBV20-1 and TRBJ1-1, with 9 bases aligning to TRBD1. V gave up 3 bases and J gave up 3 bases; unmatched junction bases: 8. This CDR3 contains 15 residues. Germline CDR1 DFQATT, CDR2 SNEGSKA (reference sequence). CDR3 nucleotides: TGCAGTGCTAGGTCCTACAGGGGGCCAGACACTGAAGCTTTCTTT. This encodes CSARSYRGPDTEAFF.

This clonotype was seen more than once but under ten times. V is TRBV11-2 and J is TRBJ2-7, with TRBD2 matching over 9 bases. V lost 6 bases to trimming and J lost 4 bases; unmatched junction nucleotides: 7. The germline gives CDR1 SGHAT, CDR2 FQNNGV. CDR3 length equals 14 residues. The CDR3 coding sequence is TGTGCCAGCAGAAAGGGTCTAGCGGGGTACGAGCAGTACTTC. Its protein product is CASRKGLAGYEQYF.

This clonotype was seen many times. This chain links TRBV7-9 with TRBJ1-6; TRBD1 aligns across 7 bases. Trimming at V came to 5 bases and at J to 4 bases, leaving 5 bases not matched to a gene. The CDR3 runs to 15 residues. Germline CDR1 and CDR2: SEHNR and FQNEAQ (reference sequence). The CDR3, as DNA: TGTGCCAGCAGCAACCGGGACAGTTATAATTCACCCCTCCACTTT. Encoded protein: CASSNRDSYNSPLHF.

This clonotype occurred a few times. The V and J genes are TRBV7-2 and TRBJ2-7, with a tentative D call TRBD2 (6 bases). The CDR3 is 14 residues long. Per the germline V gene, CDR1 is SGHTA and CDR2 is FQGNSA. V was shortened by 2 bases and J by 3 bases, with 11 bases between the two germline ends. CDR3 coding DNA: TGTGCCAGCAGCTTATCCCGGGGGTACTACGAGCAGTACTTC. Its protein is CASSLSRGYYEQYF.

This clonotype was picked up many times. The chain uses TRBV11-2 and TRBJ1-4; D is perhaps TRBD1 (5 bases). The V end lost 4 bases, the J end lost 4 bases, and 19 bases lay between the germline ends. The length of the CDR3 is 17 residues. Germline V gene sequence: CDR1 SGHAT, CDR2 FQNNGV. The DNA of the CDR3 is TGTGCCAGCAGCTGGGGGATCGGTTTTCCGCTTAATGAAAAACTGTTTTTT. Translated: CASSWGIGFPLNEKLFF.

This clonotype has a handful of counts. V and J are TRBV3-1 and TRBJ2-1, with TRBD2 identical over 10 bases. In germline, CDR1 is LGHDT, CDR2 YNNKEL (reference sequence). This CDR3 comprises 15 residues. V was pared by 3 bases and J by 8 bases, with 7 bases of the junction left unmatched. The CDR3 is CASSQTSGWSHEQFF. CDR3 in DNA: TGTGCCAGCAGCCAGACTAGCGGGTGGTCCCATGAGCAGTTCTTC.

This clonotype was recorded at least ten times. This chain links TRBV11-1 with TRBJ2-5; TRBD1 is a possible D gene (5 bases). The CDR3 length is 14 residues. Germline assignment: CDR1 SGHAT and CDR2 FQDESV (reference sequence). Trimming cost V 3 bases and J 0 bases, with 8 bases left between them. The CDR3, as DNA: TGTGCCAGCAGCTTGGACACCTACCAAGAGACCCAGTACTTC. It translates to CASSLDTYQETQYF.

This chain uses TRBV20-1 with TRBJ2-7; D gene ambiguous. This CDR3 contains 14 residues. Germline V CDR1 and CDR2: DFQATT, SNEGSKA (reference sequence). Trimming cost V 6 bases and J 2 bases, with 17 bases left between them. Written as DNA, the CDR3 is TGCAGTGCGGAACCACTCGGAGAGACCTACGAGCAGTACTTC. It is translated as CSAEPLGETYEQYF.

This clonotype was counted between two and nine times. V usage is TRBV3-1 and J usage is TRBJ2-7, with D perhaps being TRBD1 or TRBD2 (6 bases each). The germline V and J ends were trimmed by 2 bases and 0 bases, with 17 bases remaining between them. CDR3 length: 17 amino acids. Germline V gene data show CDR1 as LGHDT and CDR2 as YNNKEL (reference sequence). CDR3 coding DNA: TGTGCCAGCAGCCAACTTGGACCGGGGGCGAGCTCCTACGAGCAGTACTTC. Its translation: CASSQLGPGASSYEQYF.

This clonotype was counted many times. The CDR3 sequence: CASSPTGTLRNNEQFF. The CDR3 DNA reads TGTGCCAGCAGCCCTACAGGGACCTTGCGAAACAATGAGCAGTTCTTC. This chain joins TRBV11-2 and TRBJ2-1; TRBD1 might be the D (6 bases). The V end lost 5 bases, the J end lost 5 bases, and 19 bases lay between the germline ends. Germline CDR1 and CDR2: SGHAT and FQNNGV. The CDR3 length is 16 residues.

At least ten counts were recorded for this clonotype. The chain uses TRBV5-1 and TRBJ1-2, with a weak D call TRBD1 (6 bases). With 1 base removed from V and 2 bases from J, the gap between germline ends came to 12 bases. The CDR3 length is 15 residues. Looked up from germline, CDR1 is SGHRS and CDR2 is YFSETQ. CDR3 residues: CASSLLTGMNYGYTF. The CDR3 region has the DNA TGCGCCAGCAGCTTGCTTACAGGGATGAACTATGGCTACACCTTC.

The chain combines TRBV6-2 or TRBV6-3 with TRBJ2-1; D is unresolved. The V gene lost 8 bases and the J gene lost 2 bases, with 13 bases spanning the gap. The CDR3 is 14 amino acids. Germline V gene lookup returns CDR1 MNHEY and CDR2 SVGEGT. The CDR3 nucleotides are TGTGCCAGCGGCGAGGAACCCACCTACAATGAGCAGTTCTTC. Residues: CASGEEPTYNEQFF.

This clonotype was recorded a few times. V gene TRBV7-9 combines with J gene TRBJ2-7; D remains unclear. Germline loops: CDR1 SEHNR, CDR2 FQNEAQ (reference sequence). CDR3 length: 15 amino acids. The V end lost 5 bases, the J end lost 4 bases, and 18 bases lay between the germline ends. The CDR3 reads CASSRPGVREYEQYF. In DNA form, the CDR3 reads TGTGCCAGCAGCCGCCCTGGGGTTCGAGAGTACGAGCAGTACTTC.

On this clonotype: At one end, the junction sequence differs from germline, possibly due to a read error. V usage is TRBV7-2 and J usage is TRBJ2-3; 9 bases map to TRBD2. The CDR3 totals 16 residues. Germline loops: CDR1 SGHTA, CDR2 FQGNSA. In DNA form, the CDR3 reads TGCGCCAGCACCCCAGGAGCAGCGGGGGGCCCAGATACGCAGTATTTT. This gives the protein CASTPGAAGGPDTQYF. The full variable domain, rest sourced from reference TRBV7-2 and TRBJ2-3, is GAGVSQSPSNKVTEKGKDVELRCDPISGHTALYWYRQSLGQGLEFLIYFQGNSAPDKSGLPSDRFSAERTGGSVSTLTIQRTQQEDSAVYLCASTPGAAGGPDTQYFGPGTRLTVL.

This clonotype was seen many times. The chain is built from TRBV10-2 and TRBJ1-2, with unresolved D. Germline CDR1 reads WSHSY; CDR2 reads SAAADI. V was trimmed by 2 bases and J by 4 bases, leaving 17 bases between them. CDR3 length: 16 residues. CDR3 sequence reads: CASSERNTRRIYGYTF. The CDR3 DNA is TGCGCCAGCAGTGAGCGGAATACGCGAAGGATCTATGGCTACACCTTC.

This clonotype appeared many times. The chain joins TRBV19 to TRBJ2-5; TRBD2 might be the D (5 bases). V was pared by 6 bases and J by 2 bases, with 16 bases between. Germline V CDR1 and CDR2: LNHDA, SQIVND (reference sequence). The CDR3 totals 15 residues. CDR3 amino acids: CASSHLAGGQETQYF. CDR3 bases: TGTGCCAGTAGCCACTTGGCGGGTGGACAAGAGACCCAGTACTTC.

This clonotype was recorded at least ten times. The chain carries TRBV7-9 and TRBJ1-1; the D is unclear. This CDR3 spans 15 amino acids. V lost 2 bases and J 1 base, leaving 11 bases between the germline ends. Per germline, CDR1 SEHNR and CDR2 FQNEAQ (reference sequence). The chain's CDR3 is CASSLFGEKNTEAFF. CDR3 nucleotide sequence: TGTGCCAGCAGCTTATTTGGCGAAAAGAACACTGAAGCTTTCTTT.

This clonotype was seen at least ten times. V usage is TRBV28 and J usage is TRBJ2-1, with D possibly being TRBD2 (5 bases). The CDR3 covers 17 residues. The germline CDR1 and CDR2 sequences are MDHEN and SYDVKM. Trimming took off 2 bases at V and 2 bases at J, with 16 bases between the two ends. The DNA of the CDR3 is TGTGCCAGCAGTTTAGAAGGGCTAGCCCGTCCCTACAATGAGCAGTTCTTC. Protein: CASSLEGLARPYNEQFF.

The DNA for the CDR3 is TGCAGTGCTAGAGATACATCCATAGGCTACACCTTC. Amino acids: CSARDTSIGYTF. The chain uses TRBV20-1 and TRBJ1-2; D unresolved. Germline lookup yields CDR1 DFQATT and CDR2 SNEGSKA (reference sequence). The CDR3 has 12 residues. Trimming stripped 0 bases from V and 8 bases from J, with 10 bases between.

This clonotype has at least ten counts. The chain carries TRBV2 and TRBJ2-7; D possibly corresponds to TRBD1 (6 bases). The CDR3 totals 12 residues. Germline V gene lookup returns CDR1 SNHLY and CDR2 FYNNEI. Trimming took off 6 bases at V and 2 bases at J, with 8 bases between the two ends. CDR3 DNA: TGTGCCAGCAGCTACAGGGCCTACGAGCAGTACTTC. As protein: CASSYRAYEQYF.

This clonotype turned up a few times. The CDR3 DNA is TGTGCCAGCAGCTTCAATCCGGGACAGGGGGGTGGCTACACCTTC. It is translated as CASSFNPGQGGGYTF. V and J are TRBV5-5 and TRBJ1-2; 11 bases align to TRBD1. The CDR3 sequence is 15 residues long. CDR1 is SGHKS and CDR2 is YYEKEE in the germline V gene (reference sequence). V lost 2 bases, J lost 7 bases, and 7 bases stayed unmatched.